A single sample gave rise to the 17 T cell receptor beta chains below, sequenced in a study of T cell changes during pregnancy in multiple sclerosis. Libraries were prepared by immunoSEQ multiplex PCR; TCRdb keeps only in-frame clonotypes and omits some of them. The top ten hold around 0.57% of the sample, which has tens of thousands of clones, 70% to 90% seen once. Source: CD4+ T cells from peripheral blood mononuclear cells, taken in the first trimester of pregnancy. These receptors came from a female donor with multiple sclerosis, enrolled in a pregnancy study.

This clone is a singleton in its sample. The chain is built from TRBV15 and TRBJ2-6; tentative D call: TRBD1 (5 bases). CDR3 size: 15 residues. Germline V gene sequence: CDR1 LNHNV, CDR2 YYDKDF (reference sequence). The ends were cut back, 3 bases at V and 2 bases at J, with 8 bases in the middle. CDR3 protein: CATSSRVTGANVLTF. In nucleotides, the CDR3 is TGTGCCACCAGCAGCAGGGTCACTGGGGCCAACGTCCTGACTTTC.

The chain recombines TRBV5-6 with TRBJ2-2; TRBD2 matches 11 bases. J was trimmed by 4 bases and V by 4 bases; bases with no gene match: 9. The length of the CDR3 is 17 residues. Germline CDR1 and CDR2: SGHDT and YYEEEE. In DNA form, the CDR3 reads TGTGCCAGCAGCCAACTAGCGACTAGCGGGGTCACCGGGGAGCTGTTTTTT. Protein sequence: CASSQLATSGVTGELFF.

The genes are TRBV7-8 and TRBJ1-5; 8 nucleotides align to TRBD1. The CDR3 contains 14 residues. V shed 5 bases, J shed 6 bases, and the junction held 6 bases outside the gene matches. Germline V gene sequence: CDR1 SGHVS, CDR2 FQNEAQ. The CDR3 DNA sequence: TGTGCCAGCAGCCCTGACAGGGGAAGTCAGCCCCAGCATTTT. Its translation is CASSPDRGSQPQHF.

This clone occurred once. This chain links TRBV10-3 with TRBJ2-2; 9 nucleotides align to TRBD2. The CDR3 extends over 18 amino acids. V was pared by 11 bases and J by 2 bases, with 18 bases of the junction left unmatched. Germline-derived CDR1 and CDR2 are ENHRY and SYGVKD. The DNA of the CDR3 is TGTGCCTCCAGGCCTAGCGGCGGGAGGGCCGTAAACACCGGGGAGCTGTTTTTT. Protein product: CASRPSGGRAVNTGELFF.

V and J are TRBV27 and TRBJ2-1; 9 nucleotides agree with TRBD2. The CDR3 contains 16 residues. Trimming cost V 4 bases and J 6 bases; bases outside gene matches: 10. Germline lookup yields CDR1 MNHEY and CDR2 SMNVEV (reference sequence). CDR3 bases: TGTGCCAGCAGTTCTCATAGCGGGAGTTATTCCAATGAGCAGTTCTTC. Protein sequence: CASSSHSGSYSNEQFF.

The CDR3 here is CASSFGSGTAVPTGANVLTF. For the CDR3, the DNA is TGCGCCAGCAGCTTTGGTTCCGGGACAGCTGTACCCACTGGGGCCAACGTCCTGACTTTC. J is TRBJ2-6 and V is TRBV5-1, with 7 bases that match TRBD1. Germline CDR1 is SGHRS and CDR2 is YFSETQ. Trimming at V came to 2 bases and at J to 2 bases, leaving 16 bases not matched to a gene. The length of the CDR3 is 20 residues.

This clone was found once. The V gene is TRBV2, the J gene TRBJ1-4, with 8 bases matching TRBD1. Per the germline V gene, CDR1 is SNHLY and CDR2 is FYNNEI. J lost 7 bases, V lost 2 bases, and 12 bases had no gene match. This CDR3 is 17 amino acids long. CDR3 loop: CASSERGSGRGREKLFF. The CDR3 DNA reads TGTGCCAGCAGTGAAAGGGGCTCGGGCAGGGGGCGTGAAAAACTGTTTTTT.

V gene TRBV27 combines with J gene TRBJ2-1; TRBD2 matches at 13 bases. V was clipped by 6 bases and J by 10 bases; unmatched bases: 15. The CDR3 is 17 amino acids. Germline V gene data show CDR1 as MNHEY and CDR2 as SMNVEV (reference sequence). The CDR3 protein is CASRHTLGLAGLEEQFF. CDR3 nucleotides: TGTGCCAGCAGGCACACGCTGGGACTAGCGGGGCTCGAGGAGCAGTTCTTC.

V and J are TRBV7-3 and TRBJ2-3; 7 bases map to TRBD2. Unmatched junction bases numbered 7, after V lost 3 bases and J lost 4 bases. Per germline, CDR1 SGHTA and CDR2 FQGTGA. This CDR3 has 15 residues. The CDR3 here is CASSLSLANPDTQYF. The CDR3 DNA reads as TGTGCCAGCAGCTTGTCACTAGCGAATCCAGATACGCAGTATTTT.

The chain uses TRBV7-8 and TRBJ2-1; D is perhaps TRBD1 (6 bases). The V and J ends lost 6 bases and 1 base respectively, with 16 bases between them. Germline CDR1 is SGHVS and CDR2 is FQNEAQ. This CDR3 has 16 residues. DNA for the CDR3: TGTGCCAGCAGACCCGACAGGTTGACTTCCTACAATGAGCAGTTCTTC. It is translated as CASRPDRLTSYNEQFF.

The chain has TRBV19 and TRBJ2-5; D is uncertain. CDR1 and CDR2 from the germline V gene are LNHDA and SQIVND (reference sequence). The CDR3 is made up of 13 amino acids. The V end was cut by 6 bases, the J end by 2 bases, with 10 bases between. The CDR3 is CASRRNRQETQYF. The CDR3 DNA sequence: TGTGCCAGTAGAAGAAATCGGCAAGAGACCCAGTACTTC.

This clone was observed a single time. The V gene is TRBV18, the J gene TRBJ1-5; TRBD1 is a possible D gene (6 bases). The V end lost 4 bases, the J end lost 3 bases, and 10 bases lay between the germline ends. The germline gives CDR1 KGHSH, CDR2 LQKENI. The CDR3 covers 14 residues. CDR3 sequence (DNA): TGTGCCAGCTCACTTGGACAGATCAATCAGCCCCAGCATTTT. Its translation: CASSLGQINQPQHF.

The chain joins TRBV14 to TRBJ1-6; the D is unclear. The CDR3 totals 17 residues. V lost 0 bases and J lost 0, with 9 bases in between. The germline V gene encodes CDR1 SGHDN and CDR2 FVKESK. The CDR3 nucleotides are TGTGCCAGCAGCCAAGATCTTCCGAGCTCCTATAATTCACCCCTCCACTTT. This codes for CASSQDLPSSYNSPLHF.

The chain employs TRBV29-1 and TRBJ1-2; 9 nucleotides match TRBD1. Trimming removed 5 bases from V and 4 bases from J; junction bases left unmatched: 5. This CDR3 is built from 13 residues. Germline V CDR1 and CDR2: SQVTM, ANQGSEA. CDR3 in amino acids: CSVTRTGAYGYTF. The CDR3, as DNA: TGCAGCGTTACCAGGACAGGGGCCTATGGCTACACCTTC.

V gene TRBV5-1 combines with J gene TRBJ2-5; TRBD2 agrees at 14 bases. Germline CDR1 reads SGHRS; CDR2 reads YFSETQ. The junction had 6 bases not matched to a gene; V was cut back by 4 bases and J by 4 bases. CDR3 size: 16 residues. For the CDR3, the DNA is TGCGCCAGCAGCCCCCGGACTAGCGGGGGGCGAGAGACCCAGTACTTC. It yields the protein CASSPRTSGGRETQYF.

The gene calls are TRBV7-3 and TRBJ2-3; 14 positions match TRBD2. Germline V gene sequence: CDR1 SGHTA, CDR2 FQGTGA. The V segment lost 5 bases and the J segment 4 bases; nucleotides outside the gene matches: 14. CDR3 length: 19 amino acids. CDR3 sequence (DNA): TGTGCCAGCAGCAAGGGACTAGCGGGAGATGCCCCGGCCGCAGATACGCAGTATTTT. Amino acid sequence: CASSKGLAGDAPAADTQYF. Variable domain in full (rest from reference TRBV7-3 and TRBJ2-3): GAGVSQTPSNKVTEKGKYVELRCDPISGHTALYWYRQSLGQGPEFLIYFQGTGAADDSGLPNDRFFAVRPEGSVSTLKIQRTERGDSAVYLCASSKGLAGDAPAADTQYFGPGTRLTVL.

V is TRBV7-2 and J is TRBJ2-1; 7 bases fit TRBD2. V lost 3 bases, J lost 5 bases, and 7 bases stayed unmatched. Per germline, CDR1 SGHTA and CDR2 FQGNSA. The CDR3 consists of 15 residues. The DNA for the CDR3 is TGTGCCAGCAGCTTCGGACAAGCGGGGCACAATGAGCAGTTCTTC. Protein sequence: CASSFGQAGHNEQFF.